The source of this T cell receptor (beta chain) is a study of T cell repertoires in cytomegalovirus infection (dated by TCRdb to between 2018 and 2021). Context from the whole study: Donor HLA type was relevant to the analysis, because carriage of CMV infection together with the matching HLA type was indicated by public TCR beta signatures.

What the authors observed across the whole study: The ex vivo response was dominated by HLA-C-restricted CMV-specific TCR beta clonotypes, which also provided the single most frequent clonotype in two of eight donors. Carriers of CMV infection plus the relevant HLA type were discriminated by the cumulative frequency of public TCR beta family members in the study cohort and in an independent approximately 400-donor cohort.

Sequencing was performed on an Illumina HiSeq 1500. TCRdb reran the public reads through fastp at Q25 and MiXCR, keeping productive beta chains. Records with the same CDR3 protein are collapsed into one entry carrying the most frequent genes and DNA. The sample table shows 150,000 or so distinct CDR3 sequences, and 15% to 20% are seen once. Jointly, the top ten make up around 20% of the sample. The CDR3 has 15 amino acids, counting the end cysteine and phenylalanine. CDR3 DNA is the only sequence kept; it has 45 bases, read in frame from the first base. CDR1 and CDR2 (LNHNV, YYDKDF) derive from the germline V gene (reference sequence). Concerning this clonotype itself: The antigen it binds to is not known. This may come from a read error, since a much larger clone is one base off.

This receptor chain uses TRBV15 and TRBJ2-1; the D gene is possibly TRBD1, with 6 bases matching. Sequenced sample: CD8+ T cells from PBMCs. The sequence was collected from a human donor in good health (CMV status not recorded). Some clones in this sample may be carry-over from other donors' samples. For the CDR3, the sequence is CTTSNPQDSYNEQFF. In nucleotide form, the sequence is TGTACCACCAGCAACCCACAGGACAGCTACAATGAGCAGTTCTTC. The entire variable domain, with the stretches around the CDR3 drawn from the reference TRBV15 and TRBJ2-1 proteins, is DAMVIQNPRYQVTQFGKPVTLSCSQTLNHNVMYWYQQKSSQAPKLLFHYYDKDFNNEADTPDNFQSRRPNTSFCFLDIRSPGLGDTAMYLCTTSNPQDSYNEQFFGPGTRLTVL.